These 11 T cell receptor beta chains originate from one sample sequenced in a study of regulatory T cells in long-lasting Graves disease. Combining iRepertoire HTBI primers with Arm-PCR of CDR3 regions, the authors built TCR beta libraries. One entry per CDR3 protein, called by TCRdb with MiXCR from the multiplex PCR reads. The sample lists hundreds of thousands of distinct CDR3 sequences, around 16% seen once, with around 7.6% in the top ten. Noted time point: newly diagnosed GD, antithyroid drugs for less than 3 months. Construction of the TCR library relied on RNA isolated from PBMCs. The same sample was also studied in work on T cells in Graves' hyperthyroidism and ophthalmopathy.

The source was peripheral blood mononuclear cells (PBMCs), collected at new diagnosis, from a patient treated with antithyroid drugs. Every receptor here comes from a woman aged 40 to 50 with Graves disease.

This clonotype was observed many times. The V and J genes are TRBV19 and TRBJ1-5; TRBD1 agrees at 7 bases. The ends lost 1 base at V and 14 bases at J; junction bases unmatched: 11. This CDR3 region has 14 residues. Germline V CDR1 and CDR2: LNHDA, SQIVND (reference sequence). The CDR3 bases are TGTGCCAGTAGTATAGGGGGAGACAGGGTCGGGGAGCATTTT. It codes for CASSIGGDRVGEHF.

The V gene is TRBV5-1, the J gene TRBJ1-2; D uncertain. V was trimmed by 1 base and J by 3 bases, leaving 10 bases between them. The CDR3 loop spans 14 amino acids. Germline assignment: CDR1 SGHRS and CDR2 YFSETQ. The DNA of the CDR3 is TGCGCCAGCAGCTTGCAGTCGTTGGACTATGGCTACACCTTC. Encoded protein: CASSLQSLDYGYTF.

The genes are TRBV4-1 and TRBJ2-7; D may be TRBD1 (6 bases). Germline assignment: CDR1 MGHRA and CDR2 YSYEKL. Trimming pared 1 base from V and 2 bases from J, leaving 9 bases between. This CDR3 contains 14 residues. The CDR3 spells CASSQVSGAYEQYF. The CDR3 DNA reads as TGCGCCAGCAGCCAAGTATCAGGGGCCTACGAGCAGTACTTC.

This clonotype occurred a few times. The genes are TRBV11-3 and TRBJ1-2; tentative D call: TRBD1 (5 bases). The V end was cut by 2 bases, the J end by 8 bases, with 12 bases between. This CDR3 is 13 amino acids long. CDR1 and CDR2 (germline): SGHNT, YENEEA. CDR3 region: CASSLPLGAGYTF. Here the CDR3 DNA reads TGTGCCAGCAGCTTACCGCTCGGGGCGGGCTACACCTTC.

Many counts were recorded for this clonotype. DNA for the CDR3: TGTGCCAGCAGTGAACAGCCCAATCAGCCCCAGCATTTT. Translated, it gives CASSEQPNQPQHF. This rearrangement joins TRBV2 to TRBJ1-5; D unclear. Per the germline V gene, CDR1 is SNHLY and CDR2 is FYNNEI. CDR3 length: 13 residues. V lost 2 bases and J lost 3, with 5 bases in between.

This clonotype was recorded a few times. The genes are TRBV19 and TRBJ2-1; either TRBD1 or TRBD2 may fit D (6 bases each). Trimming took 1 base from V and 7 from J, leaving 14 bases between them. CDR1 and CDR2 from the germline V gene are LNHDA and SQIVND (reference sequence). This CDR3 comprises 15 residues. Written as DNA, the CDR3 is TGTGCCAGTAGTATAGCGGGGGCTAGCATAAATGAGCAGTTCTTC. Amino acid sequence: CASSIAGASINEQFF.

This clonotype was seen ten or more times. The CDR3 sequence is CAIAPGTSDSYEQYF. In DNA form, the CDR3 reads TGTGCCATCGCCCCAGGGACTAGCGACTCCTACGAGCAGTACTTC. The chain recombines TRBV10-3 with TRBJ2-7; the match to TRBD2 covers 10 bases. The trim removed 8 bases at V and 0 bases at J, leaving 7 bases unmatched. This CDR3 spans 15 amino acids. The germline V gene encodes CDR1 ENHRY and CDR2 SYGVKD.

In this sample, this clonotype turned up many times. The rearrangement links TRBV11-2 to TRBJ2-5; D perhaps matches TRBD1 (5 bases). The germline V and J ends were trimmed by 8 bases and 5 bases, with 21 bases remaining between them. CDR1 SGHAT and CDR2 FQNNGV come from the germline V gene. The CDR3 is made up of 15 amino acids. The CDR3 reads CASAGWGGAGETQYF. CDR3 bases: TGTGCCAGCGCCGGTTGGGGTGGGGCAGGGGAGACCCAGTACTTC.

There are many counts of this clonotype. At one boundary the junction diverges from the germline segment, which might be a read error. The chain is built from TRBV12-3 or TRBV12-4 and TRBJ2-1, with D perhaps being TRBD1 or TRBD2 (6 bases each). This CDR3 has 14 residues. In DNA form, the CDR3 reads TGTGCCAGCAGCTTCGGGGGCCCAGACAAAGAGCAGTTCTTC. As protein: CASSFGGPDKEQFF.

This clonotype came up many times. This rearrangement joins TRBV11-1 to TRBJ1-2; D is uncertain. Germline V gene lookup returns CDR1 SGHAT and CDR2 FQDESV (reference sequence). This CDR3 comprises 15 residues. Between the trimmed V and J ends, which lost 1 base and 4 bases, there was a span of 13 bases. The CDR3: CASSLGGRDIYGYTF. CDR3 sequence (DNA): TGTGCCAGCAGCTTAGGAGGAAGGGATATCTATGGCTACACCTTC. Supplemented by reference TRBV11-1 and TRBJ1-2, the full variable domain reads EAEVAQSPRYKITEKSQAVAFWCDPISGHATLYWYRQILGQGPELLVQFQDESVVDDSQLPKDRFSAERLKGVDSTLKIQPAELGDSAMYLCASSLGGRDIYGYTFGSGTRLTVV.

In its sample, this clonotype was seen many times. The chain couples TRBV6-6 to TRBJ1-3; tentative D call: TRBD1 (6 bases). The V and J ends lost 0 bases and 4 bases respectively, with 13 bases between them. Germline loops: CDR1 MNHNY, CDR2 SVGAGI (reference sequence). This CDR3 comprises 16 residues. The CDR3 loop reads CASSYSPPGQGNTIYF. CDR3 sequence (DNA): TGTGCCAGCAGTTACTCGCCTCCGGGACAAGGAAACACCATATATTTT.